The 6 T cell receptor beta chains below were found in one sample sequenced in a study of T cells in placental villitis. The immunoSEQ v4 bias-controlled multiplex PCR assay, performed blinded to group allocation, was used to amplify TCR-beta CDR3 regions from genomic DNA. TCRdb retrieved this table from immuneACCESS and kept in-frame rearrangements only. Not all clones are present; in checked studies, unresolved V genes account for under half, and no reason is known for the remainder. Counted in this sample were around 5,700 clones; roughly 78% of them appeared once. In total, the top ten clones hold around 8.6% of the sample. Sequencing was done on a sample of placental tissue containing maternal and fetal cells. The source is a human patient with infectious villitis; the placental T cells may come from both mother and fetus.

V is TRBV25-1 and J is TRBJ1-5; D is uncertain. The germline CDR1 and CDR2 sequences are MGHDK and SYGVNS. The CDR3 has 13 residues. Trimming removed 4 bases at V and 4 bases at J, with 8 bases between. CDR3 region: CASSAATNQPQHF. Written as DNA, the CDR3 is TGTGCCAGCAGTGCGGCCACAAATCAGCCCCAGCATTTT.

This chain connects TRBV14 to TRBJ1-3; TRBD1 is a possible D gene (6 bases). CDR3 length equals 13 residues. Germline-derived CDR1 and CDR2 are SGHDN and FVKESK. V lost 10 bases, J lost 4 bases, and 14 bases lay in between. The CDR3 sequence: CATTGHRGNTIYF. The CDR3 coding sequence is TGTGCCACCACGGGACACCGAGGAAACACCATATATTTT. The variable domain in full, completed from reference TRBV14 and TRBJ1-3, reads EAGVTQFPSHSVIEKGQTVTLRCDPISGHDNLYWYRRVMGKEIKFLLHFVKESKQDESGMPNNRFLAERTGGTYSTLKVQPAELEDSGVYFCATTGHRGNTIYFGEGSWLTVV.

V is TRBV3-1 (or the pseudogene TRBV3-2) and J is TRBJ1-3; 9 bases are shared with TRBD1. Germline V gene lookup returns CDR1 LGHDT and CDR2 YNNKEL (reference sequence). The CDR3 runs 13 residues. The junction had 5 bases not matched to a gene; V was cut back by 3 bases and J by 11 bases. In DNA, the CDR3 is TGTGCCAGCAGCCAGGGGACAGGGAACGCCATATATTTT. Amino acids: CASSQGTGNAIYF.

This sequence joins TRBV19 and TRBJ1-1; 7 bases align to TRBD1. This CDR3 comprises 14 residues. Germline V gene data show CDR1 as LNHDA and CDR2 as SQIVND (reference sequence). The V and J ends lost 5 bases and 0 bases, in that order; junction bases with no gene match: 3. The CDR3 here is CASSPQGVNTEAFF. The DNA for the CDR3 is TGTGCCAGTAGTCCCCAGGGGGTGAACACTGAAGCTTTCTTT.

In this sample, this clone turned up once. J is TRBJ1-4 and V is TRBV9, with D unresolved. Per germline, CDR1 SGDLS and CDR2 YYNGEE. The length of the CDR3 is 18 residues. V lost 1 base and J 0 bases, leaving 16 bases between the germline ends. CDR3 loop: CASSVFGSTPATNEKLFF. Here the CDR3 DNA reads TGTGCCAGCAGCGTATTCGGTAGTACACCAGCAACTAATGAAAAACTGTTTTTT.

The rearrangement links TRBV10-3 to TRBJ2-5, with 8 bases that match TRBD1. J lost 7 bases, V lost 6 bases, and 10 bases had no gene match. The CDR3 is made up of 14 amino acids. In germline, CDR1 is ENHRY, CDR2 SYGVKD. As DNA, the CDR3 is TGTGCCATCAGCCTTACAGGGGGTGACGGGACCCAGTACTTC. It codes for CAISLTGGDGTQYF.